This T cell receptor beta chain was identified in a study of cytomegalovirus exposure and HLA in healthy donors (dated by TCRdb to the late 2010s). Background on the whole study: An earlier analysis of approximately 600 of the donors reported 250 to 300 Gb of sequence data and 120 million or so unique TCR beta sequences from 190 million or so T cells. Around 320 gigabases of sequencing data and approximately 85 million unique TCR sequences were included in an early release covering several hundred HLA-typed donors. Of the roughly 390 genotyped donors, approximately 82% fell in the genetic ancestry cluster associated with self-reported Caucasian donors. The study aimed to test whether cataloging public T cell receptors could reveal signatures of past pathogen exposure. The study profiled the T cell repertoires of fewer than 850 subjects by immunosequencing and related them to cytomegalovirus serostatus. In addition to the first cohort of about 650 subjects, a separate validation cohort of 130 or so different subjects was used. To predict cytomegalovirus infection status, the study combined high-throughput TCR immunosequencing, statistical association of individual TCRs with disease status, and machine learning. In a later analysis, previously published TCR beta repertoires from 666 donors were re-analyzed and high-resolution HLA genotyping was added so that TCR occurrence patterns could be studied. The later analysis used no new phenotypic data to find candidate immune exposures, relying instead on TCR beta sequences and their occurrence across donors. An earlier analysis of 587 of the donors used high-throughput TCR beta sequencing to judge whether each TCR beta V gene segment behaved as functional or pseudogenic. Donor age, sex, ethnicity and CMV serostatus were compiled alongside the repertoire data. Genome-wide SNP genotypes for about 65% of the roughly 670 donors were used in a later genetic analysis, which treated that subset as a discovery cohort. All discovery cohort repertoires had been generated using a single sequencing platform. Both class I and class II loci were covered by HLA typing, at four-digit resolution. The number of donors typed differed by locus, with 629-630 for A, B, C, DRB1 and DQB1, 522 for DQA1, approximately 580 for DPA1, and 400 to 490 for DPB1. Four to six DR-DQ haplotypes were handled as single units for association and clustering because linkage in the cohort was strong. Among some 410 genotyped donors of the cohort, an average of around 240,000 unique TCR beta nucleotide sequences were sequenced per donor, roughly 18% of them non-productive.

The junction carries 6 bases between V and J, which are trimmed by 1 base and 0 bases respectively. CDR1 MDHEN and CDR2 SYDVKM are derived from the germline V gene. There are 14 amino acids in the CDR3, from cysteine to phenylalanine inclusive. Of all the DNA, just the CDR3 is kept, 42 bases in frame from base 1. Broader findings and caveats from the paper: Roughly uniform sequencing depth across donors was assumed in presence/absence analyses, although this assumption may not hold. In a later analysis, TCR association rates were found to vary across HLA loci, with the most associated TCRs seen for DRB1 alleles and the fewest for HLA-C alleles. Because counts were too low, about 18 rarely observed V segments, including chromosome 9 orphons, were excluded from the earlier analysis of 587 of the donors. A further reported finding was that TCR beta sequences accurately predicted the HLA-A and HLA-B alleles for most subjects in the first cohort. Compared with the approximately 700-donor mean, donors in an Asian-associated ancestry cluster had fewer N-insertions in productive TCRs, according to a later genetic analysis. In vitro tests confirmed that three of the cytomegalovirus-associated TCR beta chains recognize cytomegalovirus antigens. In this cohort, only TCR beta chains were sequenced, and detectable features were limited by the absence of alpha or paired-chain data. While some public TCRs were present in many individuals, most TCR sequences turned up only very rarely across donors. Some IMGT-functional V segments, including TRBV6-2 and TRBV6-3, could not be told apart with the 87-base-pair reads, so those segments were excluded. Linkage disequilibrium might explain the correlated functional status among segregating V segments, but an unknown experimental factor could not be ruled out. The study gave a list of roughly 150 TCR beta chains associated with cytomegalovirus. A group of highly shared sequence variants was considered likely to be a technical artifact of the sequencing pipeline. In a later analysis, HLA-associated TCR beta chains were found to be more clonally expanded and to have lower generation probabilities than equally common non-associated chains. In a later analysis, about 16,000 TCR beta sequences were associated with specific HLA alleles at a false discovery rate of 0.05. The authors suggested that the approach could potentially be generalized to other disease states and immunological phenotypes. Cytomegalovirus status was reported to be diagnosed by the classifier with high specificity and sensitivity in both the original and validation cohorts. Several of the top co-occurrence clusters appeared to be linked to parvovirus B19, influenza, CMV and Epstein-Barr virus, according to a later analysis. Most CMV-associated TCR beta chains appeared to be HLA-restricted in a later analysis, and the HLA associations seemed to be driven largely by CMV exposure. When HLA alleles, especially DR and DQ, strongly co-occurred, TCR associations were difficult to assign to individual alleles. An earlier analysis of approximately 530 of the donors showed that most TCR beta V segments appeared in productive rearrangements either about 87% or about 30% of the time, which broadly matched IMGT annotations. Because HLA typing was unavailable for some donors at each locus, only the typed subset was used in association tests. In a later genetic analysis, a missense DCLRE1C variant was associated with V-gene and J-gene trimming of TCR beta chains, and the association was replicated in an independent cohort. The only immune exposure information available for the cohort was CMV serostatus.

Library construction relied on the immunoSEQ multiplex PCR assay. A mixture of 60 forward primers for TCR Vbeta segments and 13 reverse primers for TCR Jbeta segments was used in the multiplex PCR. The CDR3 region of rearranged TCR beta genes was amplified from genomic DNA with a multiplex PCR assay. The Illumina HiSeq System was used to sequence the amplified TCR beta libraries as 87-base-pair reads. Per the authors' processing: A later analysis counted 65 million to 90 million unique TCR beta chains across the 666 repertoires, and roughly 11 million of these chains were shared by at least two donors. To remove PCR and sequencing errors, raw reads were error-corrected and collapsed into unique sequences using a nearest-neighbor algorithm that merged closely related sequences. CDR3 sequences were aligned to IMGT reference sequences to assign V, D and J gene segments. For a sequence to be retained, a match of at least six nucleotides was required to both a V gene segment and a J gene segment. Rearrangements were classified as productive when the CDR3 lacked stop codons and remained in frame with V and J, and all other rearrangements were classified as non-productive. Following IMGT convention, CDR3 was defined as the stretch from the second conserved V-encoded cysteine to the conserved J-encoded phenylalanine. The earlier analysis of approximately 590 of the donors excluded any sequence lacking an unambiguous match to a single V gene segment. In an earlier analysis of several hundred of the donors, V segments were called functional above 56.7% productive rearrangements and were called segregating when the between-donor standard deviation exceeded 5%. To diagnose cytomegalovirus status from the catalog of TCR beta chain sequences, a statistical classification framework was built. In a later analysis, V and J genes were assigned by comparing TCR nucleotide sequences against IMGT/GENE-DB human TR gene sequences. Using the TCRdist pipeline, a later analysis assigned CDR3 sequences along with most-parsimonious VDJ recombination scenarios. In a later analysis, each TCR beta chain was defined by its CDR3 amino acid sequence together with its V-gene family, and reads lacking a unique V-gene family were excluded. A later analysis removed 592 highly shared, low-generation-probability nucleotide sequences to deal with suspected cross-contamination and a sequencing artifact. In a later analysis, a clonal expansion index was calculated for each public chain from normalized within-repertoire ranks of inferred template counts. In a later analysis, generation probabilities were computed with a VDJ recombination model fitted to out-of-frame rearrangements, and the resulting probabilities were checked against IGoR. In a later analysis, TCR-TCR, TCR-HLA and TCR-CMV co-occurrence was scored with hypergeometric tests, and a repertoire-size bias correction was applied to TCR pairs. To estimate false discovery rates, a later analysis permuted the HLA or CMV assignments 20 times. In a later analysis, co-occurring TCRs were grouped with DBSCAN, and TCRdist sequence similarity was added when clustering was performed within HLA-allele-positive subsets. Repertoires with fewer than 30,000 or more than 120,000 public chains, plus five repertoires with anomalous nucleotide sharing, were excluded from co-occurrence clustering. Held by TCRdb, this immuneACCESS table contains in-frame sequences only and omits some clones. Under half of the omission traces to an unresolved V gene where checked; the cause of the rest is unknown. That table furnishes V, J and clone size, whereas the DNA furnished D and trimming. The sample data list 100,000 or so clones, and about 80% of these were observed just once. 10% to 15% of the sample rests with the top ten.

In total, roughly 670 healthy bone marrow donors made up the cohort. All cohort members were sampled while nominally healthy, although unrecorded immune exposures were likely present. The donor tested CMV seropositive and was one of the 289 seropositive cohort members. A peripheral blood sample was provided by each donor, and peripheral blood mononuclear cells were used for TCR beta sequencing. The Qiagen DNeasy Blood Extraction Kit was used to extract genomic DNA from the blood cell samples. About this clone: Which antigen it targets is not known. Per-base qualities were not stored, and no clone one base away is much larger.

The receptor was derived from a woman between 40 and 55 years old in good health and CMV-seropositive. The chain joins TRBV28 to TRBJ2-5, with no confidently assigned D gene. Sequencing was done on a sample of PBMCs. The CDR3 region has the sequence CASSLSNYQETQYF. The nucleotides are TGTGCCAGCAGTTTATCTAACTACCAAGAGACCCAGTACTTC.